These 15 T cell receptor beta chains originate from one sample sequenced in a study of cytomegalovirus exposure and HLA in healthy donors. Researchers ran the PCR with 60 Vbeta and 13 Jbeta primers. The assay was immunoSEQ multiplex PCR, and TCRdb's table has in-frame clones only and misses some. The sample carries some 140,000 clones, approximately 80% recorded once. The sequencing sample was made of PBMCs. These receptors all stem from a woman aged 45-65 years in good health and CMV-seropositive.

The CDR3, as DNA: TGTGCCAGCAGCCCGGTTTATTCTCTGTTGACAATGAACACTGAAGCTTTCTTT. This codes for CASSPVYSLLTMNTEAFF. The chain couples TRBV9 to TRBJ1-1; D is uncertain. Per germline, CDR1 SGDLS and CDR2 YYNGEE. Trimming left V 4 bases short and J 0 bases short, with 22 bases between. CDR3 length equals 18 residues.

The rearrangement uses TRBV30 and TRBJ1-2; TRBD1 is a possible D gene (6 bases). V lost 2 bases, J lost 4 bases, and 11 bases lay in between. Per the germline V gene, CDR1 is GTSNPN and CDR2 is SVGIG (reference sequence). The CDR3 length is 13 residues. CDR3 sequence: CAWSQGHGYGYTF. The CDR3 DNA reads TGTGCCTGGAGTCAGGGACATGGCTATGGCTACACCTTC.

In this sample, this clone turned up once. The J gene is TRBJ2-4, the V gene TRBV6-5; 9 bases agree with TRBD1. Trimming took 1 base from V and 5 from J; bases not matched to a gene: 3. Germline-derived CDR1 and CDR2 are MNHEY and SVGAGI. The CDR3 has 15 residues. CDR3 protein: CASSYLRTGENIQYF. The CDR3 DNA sequence: TGTGCCAGCAGTTACTTGAGGACAGGGGAAAACATTCAGTACTTC.

The CDR3, as DNA: TGTGCCAGCAGCTTGGACAGCCTTTCCTACGAGCAGTACTTC. Translating it yields CASSLDSLSYEQYF. The gene calls are TRBV5-4 and TRBJ2-7; D is ambiguous. This CDR3 has 14 amino acids. Germline V lookup: CDR1 SGHNT, CDR2 YYREEE (reference sequence). The germline V and J ends were trimmed by 0 bases and 1 base, with 8 bases remaining between them. Full variable domain (outside the CDR3, taken from reference TRBV5-4 and TRBJ2-7): ETGVTQSPTHLIKTRGQQVTLRCSSQSGHNTVSWYQQALGQGPQFIFQYYREEENGRGNFPPRFSGLQFPNYSSELNVNALELDDSALYLCASSLDSLSYEQYFGPGTRLTVT.

The V call is TRBV5-1, the J call TRBJ1-2; 7 nucleotides agree with TRBD1. The CDR3 is 15 amino acids. The trim removed 0 bases at V and 6 bases at J, leaving 8 bases unmatched. Germline V gene data show CDR1 as SGHRS and CDR2 as YFSETQ. The CDR3 loop reads CASSLGRQGSDGYTF. The CDR3, as DNA: TGCGCCAGCAGCTTGGGCAGACAGGGATCGGATGGCTACACCTTC.

This clone showed up just a few times. The V gene is TRBV5-4, the J gene TRBJ2-7; D gene ambiguous. V lost 6 bases and J 7 bases, leaving 11 bases between the germline ends. This CDR3 comprises 11 residues. The germline gives CDR1 SGHNT, CDR2 YYREEE (reference sequence). The CDR3 DNA is TGTGCCAGCACCTTCCTAGGAGAGCAGTACTTC. The encoded protein is CASTFLGEQYF.

This sequence joins TRBV5-4 and TRBJ2-3; maybe TRBD2 (5 bases). This CDR3 has 16 amino acids. V lost 0 bases and J lost 3, with 14 bases in between. The germline V gene has CDR1 SGHNT and CDR2 YYREEE (reference sequence). CDR3 nucleotide sequence: TGTGCCAGCAGCTTGGAGGGCGGGTTCAGGACAGATACGCAGTATTTT. Translating gives CASSLEGGFRTDTQYF.

This chain links TRBV6-6 with TRBJ1-2; TRBD1 is a possible D gene (6 bases). The germline V and J ends were trimmed by 5 bases and 6 bases, with 16 bases remaining between them. The CDR3 sequence is 14 residues long. Germline lookup yields CDR1 MNHNY and CDR2 SVGAGI (reference sequence). The CDR3 loop reads CASSRGRGQNGYTF. DNA of the CDR3: TGTGCCAGCAGTCGGGGCAGGGGACAAAATGGCTACACCTTC.

This clone was detected a few times. V gene TRBV25-1 combines with J gene TRBJ1-1; D remains unclear. Trimming removed 6 bases at V and 4 bases at J, with 12 bases between. The germline V gene has CDR1 MGHDK and CDR2 SYGVNS. CDR3 length equals 13 residues. CDR3 amino acids: CASSQGGSTEAFF. Written as DNA, the CDR3 is TGTGCCAGCAGCCAAGGAGGGAGCACTGAAGCTTTCTTT.

The rearrangement links TRBV7-3 to TRBJ2-2; D remains unclear. CDR1 SGHTA and CDR2 FQGTGA come from the germline V gene. The CDR3 is made up of 14 amino acids. V was shortened by 2 bases and J by 1 base, with 5 bases between the two germline ends. CDR3: CASSLFGNTGELFF. The CDR3 nucleotides are TGTGCCAGCAGCTTATTCGGGAACACCGGGGAGCTGTTTTTT.

The genes are TRBV7-2 and TRBJ1-2, with D hard to call. This CDR3 region has 13 residues. Germline CDR1 reads SGHTA; CDR2 reads FQGNSA. The V and J ends lost 1 base and 8 bases respectively, with 11 bases between them. CDR3 loop: CASSLVGSLGYTF. The DNA of the CDR3 is TGTGCCAGCAGCTTAGTCGGTTCATTAGGCTACACCTTC.

The rearrangement uses TRBV21-1 and TRBJ1-4. TRBV21-1 is shown as a pseudogene. The CDR3 has 13 amino acids. Here the CDR3 reads CASSGGEGEKLFF. The DNA of the CDR3 is TGTGCCAGCAGCGGAGGAGAAGGTGAAAAACTGTTTTTT.

This chain uses TRBV6-5 with TRBJ1-6; TRBD1 matches 8 bases. The CDR3 totals 14 residues. CDR1 is MNHEY and CDR2 is SVGAGI in the germline V gene. Germline trimming cut 6 bases from V and 6 bases from J; bases unmatched to any gene: 4. The CDR3 region has the DNA TGTGCCAGCAGATGGACAGGGCCTAATTCACCCCTCCACTTT. It codes for CASRWTGPNSPLHF.

The chain uses TRBV6-1 and TRBJ2-1, with 11 bases lining up with TRBD2. From germline, CDR1 is MNHNS and CDR2 SASEGT. J was trimmed by 8 bases and V by 8 bases; bases with no gene match: 8. CDR3 length equals 14 residues. CDR3 residues: CASRELAGVHEQFF. The CDR3 coding sequence is TGTGCCAGCCGGGAACTAGCGGGGGTCCATGAGCAGTTCTTC.

The chain links TRBV28 to TRBJ1-5; no definite D call. The CDR3 totals 17 residues. The germline V gene encodes CDR1 MDHEN and CDR2 SYDVKM. V dropped 3 bases and J dropped 2 bases, with 17 bases sitting between them. CDR3: CASSFIGGGQGNQPQHF. The CDR3 DNA reads TGTGCCAGCAGTTTCATCGGCGGAGGTCAGGGCAATCAGCCCCAGCATTTT.